This T cell receptor beta chain was retrieved from a study of cytomegalovirus exposure and HLA in healthy donors. Overall study context: One earlier analysis, a look at 180 million or so T cells, found 117 million unique TCR beta sequences. Study findings and constraints: For TCR beta chains, V- and J-gene trimming was later linked to a missense DCLRE1C variant. By HLA locus, TCR association rates varied in a later analysis, with DRB1 showing the most and HLA-C the fewest.

Germline V gene sequence: CDR1 SQVTM, CDR2 ANQGSEA. Trimming took 7 bases from V and 7 from J; bases not matched to a gene: 5. The length of the CDR3 is 13 residues. Regarding this clone: Its antigen is unidentified.

Primers for the PCR totalled 60 Vbeta and 13 Jbeta. Clones were sequenced by immunoSEQ multiplex PCR, and TCRdb holds only the in-frame ones, with some missing. The sample shows around 210,000 clones, around 80% of them seen only once. Nominally healthy donors were sampled, though unrecorded immune exposures were likely. The chain links TRBV29-1 to TRBJ2-1, with 12 bases that match TRBD2. This TCR derives from a boy aged 10-17 years in good health and CMV-seronegative. The sample taken for sequencing was PBMCs. DNA for the CDR3: TGCAGCGCCCAAGGACTAGCGGGAAATGAGCAGTTCTTC. Amino acids: CSAQGLAGNEQFF.